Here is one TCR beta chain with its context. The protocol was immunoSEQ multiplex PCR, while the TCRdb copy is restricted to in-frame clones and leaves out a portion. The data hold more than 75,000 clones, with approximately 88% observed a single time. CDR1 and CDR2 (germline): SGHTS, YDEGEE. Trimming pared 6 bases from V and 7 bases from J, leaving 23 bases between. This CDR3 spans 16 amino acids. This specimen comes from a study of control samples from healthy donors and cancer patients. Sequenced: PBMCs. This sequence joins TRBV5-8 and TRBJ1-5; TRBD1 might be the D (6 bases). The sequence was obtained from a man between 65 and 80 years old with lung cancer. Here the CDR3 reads CASTHRTAQGGQPQHF. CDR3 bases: TGTGCCAGCACCCACAGGACGGCACAGGGAGGGCAGCCCCAGCATTTT.